The source of this TCR beta chain is a study of regulatory T cells in long-lasting Graves disease. This clonotype came up many times. The sample's time point: newly diagnosed GD, antithyroid drugs for less than 3 months. PBMCs were the source of the RNA used for TCR sequencing. Building the TCR beta libraries relied on iRepertoire HTBI primers, and CDR3 regions underwent Arm-PCR. TCRdb re-called the multiplex PCR reads through MiXCR, storing one row per CDR3 protein. The repertoire includes 450,000 to 600,000 distinct CDR3 sequences, around 16% of them detected once, and more than 10% sits in the top ten. The data also belong to a second study, concerning T cells in Graves' hyperthyroidism and ophthalmopathy.

Sequencing used peripheral blood mononuclear cells (PBMCs), obtained at new diagnosis, from a patient treated with antithyroid drugs. The sequence derives from a man in his forties with Graves disease.

CDR3 in DNA: TGTGCCAGCAGAAAGAGGGGGAGCGGGGAGACCCAGTACTTC. Encoded protein: CASRKRGSGETQYF. The chain couples TRBV2 to TRBJ2-5, with D perhaps TRBD1 or TRBD2 (6 bases each). The V gene's germline CDR1 is SNHLY and CDR2 FYNNEI. The CDR3 spans 14 residues. The ends were cut back, 6 bases at V and 5 bases at J, with 16 bases in the middle.